This T cell receptor (beta chain) emerged from a study of spatial heterogeneity in lung cancer. Study outcomes and limitations: Resection saw ubiquitous expanded tumor TCRs appear in blood more than follow-up did.

Trimming cost V 0 bases and J 9 bases; bases outside gene matches: 2. This CDR3 has 13 residues. The germline gives CDR1 PRHDT, CDR2 FYEKMQ (reference sequence). Carried by each TCR cDNA molecule was a unique molecular identifier. One entry per CDR3 protein, called by TCRdb with MiXCR from the 5' RACE reads. This table holds roughly 80,000 distinct CDR3 sequences, approximately 8.1% found once. There are many counts of this clonotype. No antigen is known for it. The time point was: sample taken at primary tumor resection. Patients with untreated early-stage non-small cell lung cancer, numbering 72, were the donors. Researchers sequenced whole RNA taken from tumor, nontumor lung or frozen PBMC without sorting.

The sequences come from PBMCs, collected at surgery. The V call is TRBV13, the J call TRBJ2-1; 7 bases agree with TRBD1. This sequence was found in a male donor with early-stage non-small cell lung cancer. In DNA form, the CDR3 reads TGTGCCAGCAGCTTAGGAGGGGGCGGTGAGCAGTTCTTC. The encoded protein is CASSLGGGGEQFF.